The text below deals with one T cell receptor (beta chain). Its antigen is not known. The data originate from a study of shared clonotypes between healthy human individuals. An approximately 220 ng quantity of DNA, around 30,000 T cell genomes, went into the sorted-subset replicate PCRs. This table comes from immunoSEQ multiplex PCR, and its TCRdb copy is limited to in-frame clones, with some not included. The sample includes 2 million to 2.5 million clones, about 90% seen only once; the top ten take about 0.36%. The study's findings and limits: The study sampled only blood, and tissue repertoires likely differ.

The sequencing input was naive CD4+ T cells from PBMCs. Stated subset: CD45RA+ positively selected. The sequence derives from a man aged 18 to 30 in good health. Some clones in this sample may be carry-over from other donors' samples.

CDR3 residues: CASSPRQGGGYEQYF. CDR3 sequence (DNA): TGCGCCAGCAGCCCGCGACAGGGTGGGGGCTACGAGCAGTACTTC. The rearrangement uses TRBV5-1 and TRBJ2-7; 7 bases are a match to TRBD1. The CDR3 spans 15 residues. The trim removed 4 bases at V and 3 bases at J, leaving 10 bases unmatched. Germline values: CDR1 SGHRS, CDR2 YFSETQ.